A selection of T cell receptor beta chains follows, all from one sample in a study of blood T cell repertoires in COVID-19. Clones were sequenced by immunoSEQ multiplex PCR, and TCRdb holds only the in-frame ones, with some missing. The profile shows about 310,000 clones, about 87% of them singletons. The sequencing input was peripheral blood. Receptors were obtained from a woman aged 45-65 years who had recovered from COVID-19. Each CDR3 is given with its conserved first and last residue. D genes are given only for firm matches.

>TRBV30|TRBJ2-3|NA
CAWSQGNPGGDTQYF
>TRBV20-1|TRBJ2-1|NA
CSARIRVEQFF
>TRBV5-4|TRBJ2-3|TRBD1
CASMKGALTDTQYF
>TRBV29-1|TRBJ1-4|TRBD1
CSVEEYRGTNEKLFF
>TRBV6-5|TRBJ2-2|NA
CASSYSQGSGELFF
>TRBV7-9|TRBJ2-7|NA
CASRPKSGLYEQYF
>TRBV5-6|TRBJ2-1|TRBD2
CASSAGLAGINEQFF
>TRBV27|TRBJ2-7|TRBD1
CASGRPTGKLSGYSYEQYF
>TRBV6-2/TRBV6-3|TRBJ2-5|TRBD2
CASSLSGGQETQYF
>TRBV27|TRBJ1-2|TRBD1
CASRSSNRGNYGYTF
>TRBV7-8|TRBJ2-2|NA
CASSLTGSNTGELFF
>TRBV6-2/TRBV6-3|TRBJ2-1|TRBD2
CASSYSRGAGNEQFF
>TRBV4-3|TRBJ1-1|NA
CASSHEGREWDEAFF
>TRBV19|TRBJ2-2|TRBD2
CASSSSGGVQTGELFF
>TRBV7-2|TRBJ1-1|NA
CASSWNGENTEAFF
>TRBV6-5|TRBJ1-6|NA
CASSRQGLSPLHF
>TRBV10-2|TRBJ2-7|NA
CASSEIWQAPLEQYF
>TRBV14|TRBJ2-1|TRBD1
CASSLKGQGSRNEQFF
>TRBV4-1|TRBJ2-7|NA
CASSHGVGSGPLYEQYF
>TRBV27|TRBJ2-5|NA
CASSISYQETQYF
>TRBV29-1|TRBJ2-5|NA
CSAARGDGTQYF
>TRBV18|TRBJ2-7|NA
CASSPQKWQGEQYF
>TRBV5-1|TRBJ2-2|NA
CASSLEQVTGELFF
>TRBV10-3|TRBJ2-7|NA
CAISSDSYYEQYF
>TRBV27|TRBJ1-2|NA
CASSLLTGNHNYGYTF
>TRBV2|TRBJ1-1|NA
CASNGRGASEPEAFF
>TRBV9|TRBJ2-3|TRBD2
CASSALAGGLDTQYF
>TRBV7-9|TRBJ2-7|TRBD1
CASSLVVGTGDEQYF
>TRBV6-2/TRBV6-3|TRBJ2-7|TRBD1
CASSYPRPGQGTYEQYF